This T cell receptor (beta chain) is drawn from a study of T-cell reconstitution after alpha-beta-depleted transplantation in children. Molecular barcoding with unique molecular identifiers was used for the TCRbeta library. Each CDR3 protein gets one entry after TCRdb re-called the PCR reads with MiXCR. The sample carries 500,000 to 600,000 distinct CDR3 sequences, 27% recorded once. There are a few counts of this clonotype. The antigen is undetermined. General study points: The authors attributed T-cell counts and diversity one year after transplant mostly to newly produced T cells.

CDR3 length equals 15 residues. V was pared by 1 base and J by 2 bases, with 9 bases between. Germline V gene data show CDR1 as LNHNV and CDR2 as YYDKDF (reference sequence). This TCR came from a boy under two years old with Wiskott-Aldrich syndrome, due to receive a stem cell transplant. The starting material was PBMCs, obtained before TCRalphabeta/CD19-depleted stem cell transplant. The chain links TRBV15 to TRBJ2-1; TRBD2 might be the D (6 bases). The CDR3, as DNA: TGTGCCACCAGCAGAGTTAGCGGTGCCTACAATGAGCAGTTCTTC. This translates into CATSRVSGAYNEQFF. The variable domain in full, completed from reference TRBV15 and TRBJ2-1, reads DAMVIQNPRYQVTQFGKPVTLSCSQTLNHNVMYWYQQKSSQAPKLLFHYYDKDFNNEADTPDNFQSRRPNTSFCFLDIRSPGLGDTAMYLCATSRVSGAYNEQFFGPGTRLTVL.